The next 28 T cell receptor beta chains were all read from a single sample in a study of vaccination effects on CD4 cells after COVID-19. Which antigens these TCRs recognize remains unknown. This table comes from immunoSEQ multiplex PCR, and its TCRdb copy is limited to in-frame clones, with some not included. The sample includes more than 25,000 clones, approximately 61% seen only once; the top ten take around 27%. Before any sequencing was done, the ViraFEST assay used viral peptide pools to expand antigen-specific CD4+ T cells. Upon completion of around 9 days in culture, CD4+ T cells were isolated. The input for sequencing was CD4+ T cells from PBMCs cultured with HCoV-229E spike peptides, taken before COVID-19 vaccination. The receptors were gathered from a human donor who received a COVID-19 vaccine.

The genes are TRBV5-8 and TRBJ2-7; 12 bases fit TRBD2. The J segment lost 3 bases and the V segment lost 1 base, leaving 11 bases of the junction unmatched. This CDR3 has 18 residues. Germline-derived CDR1 and CDR2 are SGHTS and YDEGEE. The CDR3, as DNA: TGTGCCAGCAGCTTGTTGACTAGCGGGAGTAGTTGGCTCTACGAGCAGTACTTC. Translating gives CASSLLTSGSSWLYEQYF.

This clone was seen only a few times. This sequence joins TRBV11-2 and TRBJ2-5; the D is unclear. Germline values: CDR1 SGHAT, CDR2 FQNNGV. The CDR3 loop spans 13 amino acids. V dropped 0 bases and J dropped 4 bases, with 6 bases sitting between them. DNA of the CDR3: TGTGCCAGCAGCTTAGAAAGGGCAGAGACCCAGTACTTC. Amino acids: CASSLERAETQYF.

The gene calls are TRBV30 and TRBJ2-7; 9 bases are a match to TRBD1. V was clipped by 5 bases and J by 4 bases; unmatched bases: 9. This CDR3 has 14 amino acids. CDR1 and CDR2 from the germline V gene are GTSNPN and SVGIG (reference sequence). CDR3 bases: TGTGCCTGGGCTAAGACAGGGGGGAAATACGAGCAGTACTTC. As protein: CAWAKTGGKYEQYF.

The CDR3 region is CASTSGNSYEQYF. The CDR3 DNA is TGTGCCAGCACCAGCGGGAACTCCTACGAGCAGTACTTC. The chain couples TRBV12-3 or TRBV12-4 to TRBJ2-7; TRBD2 matches at 7 bases. The CDR3 sequence is 13 residues long. The ends lost 7 bases at V and 0 bases at J; junction bases unmatched: 3.

The chain carries TRBV7-2 and TRBJ1-2, with 9 bases that match TRBD1. V shed 6 bases and J 4 bases; nucleotides not matched to a gene: 6. The germline CDR1 and CDR2 sequences are SGHTA and FQGNSA. This CDR3 contains 14 residues. This CDR3 is CASRRTGEGYGYTF. CDR3 DNA: TGTGCCAGCAGGCGGACAGGGGAAGGCTATGGCTACACCTTC. Full variable domain (outside the CDR3, taken from reference TRBV7-2 and TRBJ1-2): GAGVSQSPSNKVTEKGKDVELRCDPISGHTALYWYRQSLGQGLEFLIYFQGNSAPDKSGLPSDRFSAERTGGSVSTLTIQRTQQEDSAVYLCASRRTGEGYGYTFGSGTRLTVV.

The rearrangement links TRBV2 to TRBJ2-2; 8 bases line up with TRBD2. This CDR3 spans 15 amino acids. Germline CDR1 and CDR2: SNHLY and FYNNEI. With 9 bases clipped from V and 3 bases from J, the junction kept 9 bases outside the gene matches. The CDR3 loop is CASGRGAPDTGELFF. Written as DNA, the CDR3 is TGTGCCAGTGGGCGGGGGGCGCCGGACACCGGGGAGCTGTTTTTT.

V is TRBV5-1 and J is TRBJ1-4; 7 bases are a match to TRBD1. The CDR3 spans 15 residues. Looked up from germline, CDR1 is SGHRS and CDR2 is YFSETQ. Losses at the gene ends were 4 bases for V and 6 bases for J; bases not matched to a gene: 9. The CDR3 protein is CASSPRQGIDEKLFF. The CDR3 DNA is TGCGCCAGCAGCCCCCGACAGGGTATTGATGAAAAACTGTTTTTT. The complete variable domain, with remaining parts taken from reference TRBV5-1 and TRBJ1-4, reads KAGVTQTPRYLIKTRGQQVTLSCSPISGHRSVSWYQQTPGQGLQFLFEYFSETQRNKGNFPGRFSGRQFSNSRSEMNVSTLELGDSALYLCASSPRQGIDEKLFFGSGTQLSVL.

V is TRBV14 and J is TRBJ2-5; perhaps TRBD2 as D (5 bases). The V and J ends lost 1 base and 5 bases respectively, with 17 bases between them. This CDR3 contains 16 residues. The germline V gene encodes CDR1 SGHDN and CDR2 FVKESK. For the CDR3, the DNA is TGTGCCAGCAGCCAAGTTGGAGGCCCCACGGCCGAGACCCAGTACTTC. Encoded protein: CASSQVGGPTAETQYF.

The genes are TRBV21-1 and TRBJ1-2; the table's D call of TRBD1 was not tested on the DNA. TRBV21-1 constitutes a pseudogene. The length of the CDR3 is 13 residues. CDR3 DNA: TGTGCCAGCAGCAAAAAACAGGCCTCGGGCTACACCTTC. Residues: CASSKKQASGYTF.

In this sample, this clone turned up once. The V gene is TRBV7-3, the J gene TRBJ2-3; TRBD2 aligns across 9 bases. With V trimmed by 2 bases and J by 0 bases, 3 bases remained unmatched. The CDR3 loop spans 16 amino acids. Germline-derived CDR1 and CDR2 are SGHTA and FQGTGA. In DNA form, the CDR3 reads TGTGCCAGCAGCTTAGGAGCGGGGGGTAGCACAGATACGCAGTATTTT. Translated, it gives CASSLGAGGSTDTQYF.

This clone was observed once. J is TRBJ2-2 and V is TRBV7-2; D is unresolved. Trimming pared 4 bases from V and 7 bases from J, leaving 7 bases between. The germline gives CDR1 SGHTA, CDR2 FQGNSA. The CDR3 is 12 amino acids. The CDR3 nucleotides are TGTGCCAGCAGCTCAGAGGTCGGGGAGCTGTTTTTT. This gives the protein CASSSEVGELFF.

The chain uses TRBV7-2 and TRBJ2-7, with D unclear. The germline V gene has CDR1 SGHTA and CDR2 FQGNSA. Trimming pared 5 bases from V and 0 bases from J, leaving 5 bases between. This CDR3 is 12 amino acids long. CDR3 in amino acids: CASSLSSYEQYF. The CDR3 region has the DNA TGTGCCAGCAGCCTGAGCTCCTACGAGCAGTACTTC.

This rearrangement joins TRBV7-2 to TRBJ2-7, with TRBD2 identical over 13 bases. The ends lost 5 bases at V and 0 bases at J; junction bases unmatched: 4. The CDR3 loop spans 16 amino acids. CDR1 and CDR2 (germline): SGHTA, FQGNSA. Here the CDR3 DNA reads TGTGCCAGCAGCCCCCGACTAGCGGGAGGCTCCTACGAGCAGTACTTC. This sequence encodes CASSPRLAGGSYEQYF.

This clone was recorded once. The gene calls are TRBV9 and TRBJ1-1; D not resolved. The germline V gene has CDR1 SGDLS and CDR2 YYNGEE. The CDR3 contains 12 residues. V was trimmed by 0 bases and J by 11 bases, leaving 11 bases between them. As DNA, the CDR3 is TGTGCCAGCAGCGTAGGCGAAGGGAGGGCTTTCTTT. It encodes CASSVGEGRAFF.

This clone was picked up a small number of times. This sequence joins TRBV7-8 and TRBJ2-7, with 9 bases matching TRBD2. Germline V gene sequence: CDR1 SGHVS, CDR2 FQNEAQ. The V gene end was trimmed by 8 bases and the J gene end by 2 bases; junction bases not matched to a gene: 7. This CDR3 contains 14 residues. The CDR3 DNA reads as TGTGCCAGCGTCGGGCTAGCGGGGACCTACGAGCAGTACTTC. This translates into CASVGLAGTYEQYF.

This clone was counted only a few times. The chain uses TRBV7-9 and TRBJ1-5; no firm D call. V lost 1 base, J lost 5 bases, and 3 bases lay in between. Germline CDR1 reads SEHNR; CDR2 reads FQNEAQ (reference sequence). This CDR3 has 12 residues. CDR3 sequence (DNA): TGTGCCAGCAGCTTAGGGGATCAGCCCCAGCATTTT. Protein product: CASSLGDQPQHF.

This clone was counted once. This sequence joins TRBV5-1 and TRBJ2-7; 9 bases fit TRBD1. V trimming: 4 bases; J trimming: 6 bases; junction bases outside the gene matches: 11. This CDR3 comprises 15 residues. The germline V gene encodes CDR1 SGHRS and CDR2 YFSETQ. The CDR3 nucleotides read TGCGCCAGCAGCCGGAACCTACAGGGGGCATTCGAGCAGTACTTC. Translation: CASSRNLQGAFEQYF.

The chain uses TRBV2 and TRBJ2-2, with D maybe TRBD2 (6 bases). The CDR3 runs to 14 residues. With 4 bases removed from V and 5 bases from J, the gap between germline ends came to 11 bases. The germline V gene encodes CDR1 SNHLY and CDR2 FYNNEI. For the CDR3, the DNA is TGTGCCAGCAGTGTCGGAGGGACGACCGGGGAGCTGTTTTTT. The encoded protein is CASSVGGTTGELFF.

This clone appeared a few times. The chain links TRBV7-6 to TRBJ1-1; the match to TRBD1 covers 10 bases. The length of the CDR3 is 16 residues. V shed 1 base, J shed 1 base, and the junction held 3 bases outside the gene matches. CDR1 SGHVS and CDR2 FNYEAQ come from the germline V gene. CDR3 sequence: CASSLGDRGWNTEAFF. The CDR3 nucleotides are TGTGCCAGCAGCTTAGGGGACAGGGGATGGAACACTGAAGCTTTCTTT. Full variable domain (missing parts from reference TRBV7-6 and TRBJ1-1): GAGVSQSPRYKVTKRGQDVALRCDPISGHVSLYWYRQALGQGPEFLTYFNYEAQQDKSGLPNDRFSAERPEGSISTLTIQRTEQRDSAMYRCASSLGDRGWNTEAFFGQGTRLTVV.

J is TRBJ2-2 and V is TRBV7-2; 9 positions agree with TRBD2. The CDR3 totals 18 residues. Per germline, CDR1 SGHTA and CDR2 FQGNSA. After removal of 4 bases from V and 5 bases from J, the junction contained 14 bases not matched to a gene. This CDR3 is CASSSSTARAGGTGELFF. For the CDR3, the DNA is TGTGCCAGCAGCTCCTCAACGGCACGGGCGGGAGGGACCGGGGAGCTGTTTTTT.

V is TRBV11-2 and J is TRBJ2-1, with D possibly matching TRBD2 (5 bases). The V and J ends lost 5 bases and 3 bases respectively, with 17 bases between them. The CDR3 sequence is 16 residues long. Germline CDR1 reads SGHAT; CDR2 reads FQNNGV. The CDR3 DNA is TGTGCCAGCAGCCAGGCCGTAGCGTCGTTCTACAATGAGCAGTTCTTC. Protein product: CASSQAVASFYNEQFF.

This clone showed up just a few times. This sequence joins TRBV4-1 and TRBJ2-2; 9 bases are a match to TRBD1. Germline CDR1 reads MGHRA; CDR2 reads YSYEKL. The CDR3 has 19 amino acids. The ends lost 3 bases at V and 3 bases at J; junction bases unmatched: 14. The CDR3 protein is CASSQPALTGGADTGELFF. The CDR3 nucleotides read TGCGCCAGCAGCCAGCCCGCCTTAACAGGGGGCGCTGACACCGGGGAGCTGTTTTTT.

The gene calls are TRBV6-1 and TRBJ2-5, with TRBD1 as a possible D gene (6 bases). Trimming took 0 bases from V and 4 from J, leaving 21 bases between them. Germline V gene sequence: CDR1 MNHNS, CDR2 SASEGT. The CDR3 runs 18 residues. CDR3 loop: CASSEAVSGAASGETQYF. For the CDR3, the DNA is TGTGCCAGCAGTGAAGCGGTATCAGGGGCCGCGTCGGGAGAGACCCAGTACTTC.

This clone was counted between two and nine times. The J gene is TRBJ1-3, the V gene TRBV30; no firm D call. V was cut by 5 bases and J by 0 bases, with 11 bases left in between. Germline V lookup: CDR1 GTSNPN, CDR2 SVGIG (reference sequence). CDR3 length: 14 residues. CDR3 coding DNA: TGTGCCTGGGCCCCGGGGTACTCTGGAAACACCATATATTTT. Translated: CAWAPGYSGNTIYF.

This clone was observed a single time. This chain links TRBV29-1 with TRBJ2-1, with D uncertain. Germline V gene data show CDR1 as SQVTM and CDR2 as ANQGSEA. Trimming removed 4 bases from V and 9 bases from J, with 10 bases in between. The CDR3 is made up of 11 amino acids. The CDR3 DNA follows: TGCAGCGTTGGAAGGGTGAGTGAGCAGTTCTTC. It translates to CSVGRVSEQFF.

CDR3 loop: CASSLAREDEQFF. For the CDR3, the DNA is TGTGCCAGCAGCTTAGCGCGGGAGGATGAGCAGTTCTTC. The chain links TRBV7-2 to TRBJ2-1, with 8 nucleotides matching TRBD2. The germline V gene encodes CDR1 SGHTA and CDR2 FQGNSA. V shed 0 bases, J shed 8 bases, and the junction held 0 bases outside the gene matches. The CDR3 has 13 residues.

The chain recombines TRBV24-1 with TRBJ2-2, with TRBD1 matching 9 bases. The germline CDR1 and CDR2 sequences are KGHDR and SFDVKD. V dropped 2 bases and J dropped 6; count of bases not matched to a gene: 3. The length of the CDR3 is 15 residues. The CDR3 nucleotides read TGTGCCACCAGTGATTCCCGGGACAGGGCCGGGGAGCTGTTTTTT. This translates into CATSDSRDRAGELFF.

The chain links TRBV7-2 to TRBJ1-6, with no clear D. There are 15 residues in the CDR3. V was clipped by 1 base and J by 7 bases, with 11 bases between them. In germline, CDR1 is SGHTA, CDR2 FQGNSA. This CDR3 reads CASSLGRAENSPLHF. The CDR3 DNA reads TGTGCCAGCAGCTTAGGTAGGGCCGAAAATTCACCCCTCCACTTT.